These T cell receptor beta chains were read from a single sample in a study of regulatory T cells in long-lasting Graves disease. TCRdb passed the multiplex PCR reads through MiXCR, listing each CDR3 protein once. The table lists around 460,000 distinct CDR3 sequences, around a fifth of them singletons. The sample here was peripheral blood mononuclear cells (PBMCs), taken when the disease was refractory, from a patient treated with antithyroid drugs. The receptors derive from a female donor with Graves disease. CDR3s include the opening cysteine and the closing phenylalanine or tryptophan. Fields, in order: clone size, J gene, V gene, D gene, CDR3 length, CDR3 DNA, CDR3 protein. The D gene is left open where the match is weak. The listing skips clone size in some rows; elsewhere it reads once, few, many or a size class.

size: few; J: TRBJ1-1; V: TRBV6-9; D: -; length: 15; DNA: TGTGCCAGCAGTTACGATGTCAGCCGGTTGGGGGAAGCTTTCTTT; CDR3: CASSYDVSRLGEAFF
size: many; J: TRBJ1-1; V: TRBV2; D: TRBD1; length: 14; DNA: TGTGCCAGCAGTGACGACAGGGGAGGCACTGAAGCTTTCTTT; CDR3: CASSDDRGGTEAFF
size: -; J: TRBJ2-1; V: TRBV11-2; D: -; length: 16; DNA: TGTGCCAGCAGCTTAAGTTTATTCGGAGCCCTCAATGAGCAGTTCTTC; CDR3: CASSLSLFGALNEQFF
size: many; J: TRBJ2-4; V: TRBV20-1; D: -; length: 11; DNA: TGCAGTGCTAGTTCCGGAAACATTCAGTACTTC; CDR3: CSASSGNIQYF
size: few; J: TRBJ2-2; V: TRBV25-1; D: TRBD2; length: 18; DNA: TGTGCCAGCAGTGAGTGGGGACTAGCCAATTCGAACACCGGGGAGCTGTTTTTT; CDR3: CASSEWGLANSNTGELFF
size: few; J: TRBJ2-1; V: TRBV6-2/TRBV6-3; D: TRBD2; length: 15; DNA: TGTGCCAGCAGTTTTCTAGCGGGGGGCTACAATGAGCAGTTCTTC; CDR3: CASSFLAGGYNEQFF
size: many; J: TRBJ1-5; V: TRBV6-1; D: TRBD1; length: 16; DNA: TGTGCCAGCACCCTACCGGGGACAGGGAGCAATCAGCCCCAGCATTTT; CDR3: CASTLPGTGSNQPQHF
size: many; J: TRBJ2-5; V: TRBV11-3; D: -; length: 14; DNA: TGTGCCAGCAGCTTAAATTCGGTTCTAGAGACCCAGTACTTC; CDR3: CASSLNSVLETQYF
size: -; J: TRBJ1-1; V: TRBV28; D: -; length: 14; DNA: TGTGCCAGCAGTTTATTTCCAGAGAACGCTGAAGCCTTCTTT; CDR3: CASSLFPENAEAFF
size: -; J: TRBJ2-1; V: TRBV11-2; D: -; length: 14; DNA: TGTGCCAGCAGCCGCCTGTTCGACTACAATGAGCAGTTCTTC; CDR3: CASSRLFDYNEQFF
size: -; J: TRBJ2-5; V: TRBV7-2; D: -; length: 14; DNA: TGTGCCAGCAGCTTAGACCCGGGACAAGAGACCCAGTACTTC; CDR3: CASSLDPGQETQYF
size: -; J: TRBJ2-7; V: TRBV9; D: -; length: 13; DNA: TGTGCCAGCAGTGTAGCGTCTTCCTACGAGCAGTACTTC; CDR3: CASSVASSYEQYF
size: few; J: TRBJ2-2; V: TRBV29-1; D: -; length: 18; DNA: TGCAGCGTTGAATCCAGGGCTGGTGGTGTCTCGGGCACCGGGGAGCTGTTTTTT; CDR3: CSVESRAGGVSGTGELFF
size: many; J: TRBJ1-2; V: TRBV7-2; D: -; length: 13; DNA: TGTGCCAGCAGCTTAGGGCCCTGGGATGGCTACACCTTC; CDR3: CASSLGPWDGYTF
size: -; J: TRBJ2-3; V: TRBV7-2; D: TRBD2; length: 17; DNA: TGTGCCAGCAGCCCATCGACTAGCGGGGGCCCCGTGGATACGCAGTATTTT; CDR3: CASSPSTSGGPVDTQYF
size: -; J: TRBJ1-5; V: TRBV5-5; D: -; length: 14; DNA: TGTGCCAGCAGCTTTTGGGGAACTAATCAGCCCCAGCATTTT; CDR3: CASSFWGTNQPQHF
size: -; J: TRBJ2-2; V: TRBV6-8; D: -; length: 16; DNA: TGTGCCAGCAGTTACTCTCCGGGGGCGCGGACCGGGGAGCTGTTTTTT; CDR3: CASSYSPGARTGELFF
size: few; J: TRBJ1-4; V: TRBV6-1; D: -; length: 10; DNA: TGTGCCGCCTCAGGGGAAAAACTGTTTTTT; CDR3: CAASGEKLFF
size: many; J: TRBJ1-5; V: TRBV7-2; D: -; length: 15; DNA: TGTGCCAGCAGCTTACAAGGGCAGATCAATCAGCCCCAGCATTTT; CDR3: CASSLQGQINQPQHF
size: -; J: TRBJ1-1; V: TRBV9; D: -; length: 15; DNA: TGTGCCAGCAGCGTAGAGTCTCACCCAAGGACTGAAGCTTTCTTT; CDR3: CASSVESHPRTEAFF
size: -; J: TRBJ2-7; V: TRBV28; D: -; length: 13; DNA: TGTGCCAGCACGGTGCGGGGCTCCTACGAGCAGTACTTC; CDR3: CASTVRGSYEQYF
size: many; J: TRBJ1-6; V: TRBV27; D: TRBD1; length: 17; DNA: TGTGCCAGCAGTAGGGGGACAGGGTTCGCCTTTAATTCACCCCTCCACTTT; CDR3: CASSRGTGFAFNSPLHF
size: -; J: TRBJ2-1; V: TRBV7-2; D: TRBD2; length: 17; DNA: TGTGCCAGCAGCCCCTCTGGCGGGAGAGGGGTCTACAATGAGCAGTTCTTC; CDR3: CASSPSGGRGVYNEQFF
size: -; J: TRBJ1-4; V: TRBV19; D: TRBD1; length: 15; DNA: TGTGCCAGTAGTAGACCGGGACAGGGGAGAGAAAAACTGTTTTTT; CDR3: CASSRPGQGREKLFF
size: few; J: TRBJ1-5; V: TRBV19; D: -; length: 14; DNA: TGTGCCAGCAGTAACAGGGTCCTTGATCAGCCCCAGCATTTT; CDR3: CASSNRVLDQPQHF
size: many; J: TRBJ1-2; V: TRBV2; D: -; length: 15; DNA: TGTACCAGCAGCGACACGGGAGGGACTAACTATGGCTACACCTTC; CDR3: CTSSDTGGTNYGYTF
size: many; J: TRBJ1-4; V: TRBV19; D: -; length: 16; DNA: TGTGCCAGTAGTATAGTTGGGGCTGGGGCTAATGAAAAACTGTTTTTT; CDR3: CASSIVGAGANEKLFF
size: -; J: TRBJ2-7; V: TRBV6-2/TRBV6-3; D: TRBD2; length: 17; DNA: TGTGCCAGCAGTACAACCCCTAGCGGGGGCCGCTCCTACGAGCAGTACTTC; CDR3: CASSTTPSGGRSYEQYF
size: once; J: TRBJ2-7; V: TRBV30; D: -; length: 12; DNA: TGTGCCTGGAGTCGTTCTTTCTACGAGCAGTACTTC; CDR3: CAWSRSFYEQYF
size: -; J: TRBJ2-1; V: TRBV7-2; D: TRBD1; length: 13; DNA: TGTGCCAGTCGGGCAGGGGGCTTAGGTGAGCAGTTCTTC; CDR3: CASRAGGLGEQFF
size: few; J: TRBJ1-5; V: TRBV7-9; D: -; length: 14; DNA: TGTGCCAGCAGCTTCTCCTATAGCAATCAGCCCCAGCATTTT; CDR3: CASSFSYSNQPQHF
size: -; J: TRBJ1-2; V: TRBV7-9; D: -; length: 16; DNA: TGTGCCAGCAGCCTGCTTGACCGGGCCAATAACTATGGCTACACCTTC; CDR3: CASSLLDRANNYGYTF
size: few; J: TRBJ2-3; V: TRBV28; D: -; length: 13; DNA: TGTGCCAGCACCAAAATCCCGGGACTTACGCAGTATTTT; CDR3: CASTKIPGLTQYF
size: once; J: TRBJ1-6; V: TRBV12-3/TRBV12-4; D: TRBD1; length: 16; DNA: TGTGCCAGCAGTCGGGGGATGACAGGGTCTAATTCACCCCTCCACTTT; CDR3: CASSRGMTGSNSPLHF
size: few; J: TRBJ2-7; V: TRBV7-8; D: TRBD1; length: 14; DNA: TGTGCCAGCAGCGGCTCCGGGACAGCCTACGAGCAGTACTTC; CDR3: CASSGSGTAYEQYF
size: -; J: TRBJ1-5; V: TRBV4-1; D: TRBD1; length: 15; DNA: TGCGCCAGCAGCCAAGATGACAGGGGGCTGCAGCCCCAGCATTTT; CDR3: CASSQDDRGLQPQHF
size: few; J: TRBJ2-1; V: TRBV12-3/TRBV12-4; D: TRBD2; length: 15; DNA: TGTGCCAGCACCGACAAAGCGGGGGCCTTCGGGAAGCAGTTCTTC; CDR3: CASTDKAGAFGKQFF
size: many; J: TRBJ1-1; V: TRBV6-2/TRBV6-3; D: -; length: 16; DNA: TGTGCCAGCAGTTACGTGTTTGGGTATAGGGGCACTGAAGCTTTCTTT; CDR3: CASSYVFGYRGTEAFF
size: -; J: TRBJ2-5; V: TRBV6-5; D: TRBD2; length: 16; DNA: TGTGCCAGCAGTTACAGGGCGGGGGGAATTCAAGAGACCCAGTACTTC; CDR3: CASSYRAGGIQETQYF
size: -; J: TRBJ1-1; V: TRBV24-1; D: -; length: 15; DNA: TGTGCCACCAGTGCCGTCGGGGGAGGCGGCACTGAAGCTTTCTTT; CDR3: CATSAVGGGGTEAFF
size: few; J: TRBJ1-5; V: TRBV19; D: TRBD1; length: 17; DNA: TGTGCCAGTAGTATAGTGGCGACAGGGACTCTCAATCAGCCCCAGCATTTT; CDR3: CASSIVATGTLNQPQHF
size: many; J: TRBJ1-2; V: TRBV7-2; D: -; length: 15; DNA: TGTGCCAGCAGCTTAGCGTCGGCAGGAGACTATGGCTACACCTTC; CDR3: CASSLASAGDYGYTF
size: -; J: TRBJ1-2; V: TRBV20-1; D: -; length: 13; DNA: TGCAGTGCTAAAAGGGACACGGACTATGGCTACACCTTC; CDR3: CSAKRDTDYGYTF
size: many; J: TRBJ2-7; V: TRBV7-2; D: TRBD1; length: 14; DNA: TGTGCCAGCAGCGCAGGGGGTCCCTCCTACGAGCAGTACTTC; CDR3: CASSAGGPSYEQYF
size: many; J: TRBJ2-4; V: TRBV20-1; D: -; length: 14; DNA: TGCAGTGCTAGTGAGTGGGACTCCGAAAACATTCAGTACTTC; CDR3: CSASEWDSENIQYF
size: many; J: TRBJ1-1; V: TRBV20-1; D: -; length: 14; DNA: TGCAGTGCTAGAGATCAGGCCCGTGTCACTGAAGCTTTCTTT; CDR3: CSARDQARVTEAFF
size: many; J: TRBJ2-7; V: TRBV11-3; D: -; length: 15; DNA: TGTGCCAGCAGACGAGACCTGGGCACCGCCGGCGAGCAGTACTTC; CDR3: CASRRDLGTAGEQYF
size: many; J: TRBJ1-5; V: TRBV2; D: -; length: 15; DNA: TGTGCCAGCAGTGAATCCAGGGCTGGCAATCAGCCCCAGCATTTT; CDR3: CASSESRAGNQPQHF
size: few; J: TRBJ2-2; V: TRBV6-1; D: -; length: 13; DNA: TGTGCCAGCAAAGGCGACTCAGTCGGGGAGCTGTTTTTT; CDR3: CASKGDSVGELFF
size: -; J: TRBJ1-5; V: TRBV15; D: -; length: 15; DNA: TGTGCCACCAGCAGAGATAGTCGGGGGAATCAGCCCCAGCATTTT; CDR3: CATSRDSRGNQPQHF
size: -; J: TRBJ1-2; V: TRBV12-3/TRBV12-4; D: -; length: 13; DNA: TGTGCCAGCAGTTGGCCCCTCAACTATGGCTACACCTTC; CDR3: CASSWPLNYGYTF
size: many; J: TRBJ1-2; V: TRBV3-1; D: -; length: 13; DNA: TGTGCCAGCAGCTCCGGCAGGGACTATGGCTACACCTTC; CDR3: CASSSGRDYGYTF
size: many; J: TRBJ1-6; V: TRBV7-9; D: -; length: 16; DNA: TGTGCCAGCAGCGATTACACCAGAGGGTGGGATTCACCCCTCCACTTT; CDR3: CASSDYTRGWDSPLHF
size: -; J: TRBJ1-4; V: TRBV9; D: TRBD1; length: 14; DNA: TGTGCCAGCAGCGCGTCAGGGGGTAATGAAAAACTGTTTTTT; CDR3: CASSASGGNEKLFF
size: many; J: TRBJ1-2; V: TRBV28; D: -; length: 19; DNA: TGTGCCAGCAGTTCACAGGGAGGGAGTTGGGAGAGAGGGGGGAGTGGCTACACCTTC; CDR3: CASSSQGGSWERGGSGYTF
size: -; J: TRBJ1-1; V: TRBV9; D: -; length: 15; DNA: TGTGCCAGCAGCCGAGGGCGAGGCGTGGACACTGAAGCTTTCTTT; CDR3: CASSRGRGVDTEAFF